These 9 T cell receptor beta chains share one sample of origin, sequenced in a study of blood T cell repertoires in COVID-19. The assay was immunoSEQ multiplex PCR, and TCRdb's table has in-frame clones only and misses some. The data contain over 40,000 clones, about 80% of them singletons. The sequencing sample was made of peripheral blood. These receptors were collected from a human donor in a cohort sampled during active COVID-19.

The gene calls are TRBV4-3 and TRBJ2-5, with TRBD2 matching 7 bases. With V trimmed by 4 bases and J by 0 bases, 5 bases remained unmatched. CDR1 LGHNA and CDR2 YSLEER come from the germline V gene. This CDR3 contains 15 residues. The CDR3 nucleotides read TGCGCCAGCAGCCCCGGGCTAGCGGACCAAGAGACCCAGTACTTC. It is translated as CASSPGLADQETQYF.

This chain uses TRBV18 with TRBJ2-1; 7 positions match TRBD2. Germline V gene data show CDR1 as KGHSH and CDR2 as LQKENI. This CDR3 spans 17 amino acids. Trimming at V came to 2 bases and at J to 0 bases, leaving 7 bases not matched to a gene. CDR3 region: CASSPYQRGSSYNEQFF. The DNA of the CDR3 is TGTGCCAGCTCACCATACCAGCGGGGAAGCTCCTACAATGAGCAGTTCTTC.

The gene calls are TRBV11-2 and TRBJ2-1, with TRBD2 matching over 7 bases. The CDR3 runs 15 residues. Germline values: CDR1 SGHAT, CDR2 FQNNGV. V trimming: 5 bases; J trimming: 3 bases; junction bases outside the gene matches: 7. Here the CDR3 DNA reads TGTGCCAGCAGCCCGCGGGTAGCGGGCTACAATGAGCAGTTCTTC. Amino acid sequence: CASSPRVAGYNEQFF.

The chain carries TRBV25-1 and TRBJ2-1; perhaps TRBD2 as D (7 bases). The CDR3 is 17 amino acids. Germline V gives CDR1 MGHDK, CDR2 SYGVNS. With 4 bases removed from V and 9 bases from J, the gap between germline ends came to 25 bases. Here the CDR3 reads CASSALMFGGASVEQFF. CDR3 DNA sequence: TGTGCCAGCAGTGCGCTGATGTTTGGGGGGGCGTCGGTTGAGCAGTTCTTC.

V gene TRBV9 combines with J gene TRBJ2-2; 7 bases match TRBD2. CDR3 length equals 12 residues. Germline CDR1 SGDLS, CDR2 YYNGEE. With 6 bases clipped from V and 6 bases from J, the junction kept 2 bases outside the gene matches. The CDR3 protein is CASTRGAGELFF. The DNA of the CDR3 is TGTGCCAGCACTCGGGGGGCCGGGGAGCTGTTTTTT. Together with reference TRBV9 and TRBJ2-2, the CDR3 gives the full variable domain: DSGVTQTPKHLITATGQRVTLRCSPRSGDLSVYWYQQSLDQGLQFLIQYYNGEERAKGNILERFSAQQFPDLHSELNLSSLELGDSALYFCASTRGAGELFFGEGSRLTVL.

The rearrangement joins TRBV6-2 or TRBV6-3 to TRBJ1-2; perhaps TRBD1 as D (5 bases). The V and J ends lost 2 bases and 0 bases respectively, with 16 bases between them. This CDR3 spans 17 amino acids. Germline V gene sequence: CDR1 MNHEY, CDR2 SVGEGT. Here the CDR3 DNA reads TGTGCCAGCAGTTACCTGGTGTCAGGGATCACTAACTATGGCTACACCTTC. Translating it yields CASSYLVSGITNYGYTF.

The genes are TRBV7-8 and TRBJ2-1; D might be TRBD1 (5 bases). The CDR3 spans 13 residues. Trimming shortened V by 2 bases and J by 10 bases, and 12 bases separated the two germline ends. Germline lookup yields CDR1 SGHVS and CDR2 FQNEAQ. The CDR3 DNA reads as TGTGCCAGCAGCTTACAGGGTTTTGGGGAGCAGTTCTTC. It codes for CASSLQGFGEQFF.

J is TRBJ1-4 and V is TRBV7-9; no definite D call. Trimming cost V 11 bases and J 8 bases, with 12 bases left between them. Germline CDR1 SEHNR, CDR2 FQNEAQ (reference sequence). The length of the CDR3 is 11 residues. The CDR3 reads CAVGPVEKLFF. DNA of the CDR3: TGTGCCGTGGGCCCGGTCGAAAAACTGTTTTTT.

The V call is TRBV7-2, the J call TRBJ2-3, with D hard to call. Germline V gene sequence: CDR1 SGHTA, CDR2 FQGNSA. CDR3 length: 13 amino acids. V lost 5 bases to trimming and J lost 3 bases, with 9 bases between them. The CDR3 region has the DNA TGTGCCAGCAGCCCCCTGAGAACAGATACGCAGTATTTT. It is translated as CASSPLRTDTQYF. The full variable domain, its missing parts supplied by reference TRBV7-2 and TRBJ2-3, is GAGVSQSPSNKVTEKGKDVELRCDPISGHTALYWYRQSLGQGLEFLIYFQGNSAPDKSGLPSDRFSAERTGGSVSTLTIQRTQQEDSAVYLCASSPLRTDTQYFGPGTRLTVL.